The T cell receptor (beta chain) under discussion was sequenced for a study of beta chain features in type 1 diabetes. Isolated RNA was reverse transcribed in full, so expressed TCRB transcripts were sequenced. TCRdb keeps only in-frame clones here, not all; method: immunoSEQ multiplex PCR. The sample has 350,000 to 400,000 clones, about 15% seen once. A few counts support this clone. The material sequenced was naive CD4+ T cells from blood. This sequence was found in a woman aged 18-35 years in good health.

CDR3 DNA: TGTGCCAGCAGTTCTCCAGGGTATCCCCAGCATTTT. Residues: CASSSPGYPQHF. The chain links TRBV28 to TRBJ1-5, with D possibly TRBD1 on 5 matching bases. The CDR3 consists of 12 residues. CDR1 is MDHEN, CDR2 SYDVKM, per germline. Trimming pared 4 bases from V and 10 bases from J, leaving 11 bases between.